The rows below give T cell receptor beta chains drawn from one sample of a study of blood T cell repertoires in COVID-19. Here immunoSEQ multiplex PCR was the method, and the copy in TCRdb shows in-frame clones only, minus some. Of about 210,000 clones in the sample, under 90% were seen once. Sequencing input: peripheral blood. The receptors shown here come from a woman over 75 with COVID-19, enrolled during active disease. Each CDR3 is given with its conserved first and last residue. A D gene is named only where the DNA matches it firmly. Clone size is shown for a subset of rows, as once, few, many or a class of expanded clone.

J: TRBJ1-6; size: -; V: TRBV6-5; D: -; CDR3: CASSSRGGGYNSPLHF; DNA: TGTGCCAGCAGTTCCCGGGGTGGCGGTTATAATTCACCCCTCCACTTT
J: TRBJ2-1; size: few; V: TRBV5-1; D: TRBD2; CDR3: CASSVGLAGGYNEQFF; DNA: TGCGCCAGCAGCGTGGGACTAGCGGGGGGGTACAATGAGCAGTTCTTC
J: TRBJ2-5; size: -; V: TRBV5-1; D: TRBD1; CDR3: CASRLGDRQETQYF; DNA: TGCGCCAGCAGGTTAGGGGACAGACAAGAGACCCAGTACTTC
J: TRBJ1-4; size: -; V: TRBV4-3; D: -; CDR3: CASSQDGSGIEKLFF; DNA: TGCGCCAGCAGCCAAGATGGCTCGGGAATTGAAAAACTGTTTTTT
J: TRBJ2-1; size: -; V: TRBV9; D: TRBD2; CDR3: CASSVAGPSGGVEQFF; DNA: TGTGCCAGCAGCGTAGCTGGGCCTAGCGGGGGCGTTGAGCAGTTCTTC
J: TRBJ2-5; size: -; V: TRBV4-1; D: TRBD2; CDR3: CASRKIPTSTETQYF; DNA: TGCGCCAGCAGAAAGATACCGACTAGCACAGAGACCCAGTACTTC
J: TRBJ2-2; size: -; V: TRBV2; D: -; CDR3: CASRERVRELFF; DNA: TGTGCCAGCAGGGAGAGAGTCAGGGAGCTGTTTTTT
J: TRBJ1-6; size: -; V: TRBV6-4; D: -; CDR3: CASASGSGSPLHF; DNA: TGTGCCAGCGCAAGCGGGTCAGGTTCACCCCTCCACTTT
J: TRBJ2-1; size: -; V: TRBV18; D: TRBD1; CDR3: CASSPPGTGGWNEQFF; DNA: TGTGCCAGCTCACCACCCGGGACAGGGGGCTGGAATGAGCAGTTCTTC
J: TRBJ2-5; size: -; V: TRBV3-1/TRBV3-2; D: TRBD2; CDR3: CASTQTSGAQETQYF; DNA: TGTGCCAGCACCCAGACTAGCGGGGCCCAAGAGACCCAGTACTTC
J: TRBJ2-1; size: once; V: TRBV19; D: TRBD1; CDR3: CASSLGGQPYNEQFF; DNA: TGTGCCAGTAGTCTTGGGGGACAGCCCTACAATGAGCAGTTCTTC
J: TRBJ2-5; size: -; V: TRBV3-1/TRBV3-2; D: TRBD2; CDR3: CASSQALAGGQETQYF; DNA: TGTGCCAGCAGCCAAGCCTTAGCGGGGGGGCAAGAGACCCAGTACTTC
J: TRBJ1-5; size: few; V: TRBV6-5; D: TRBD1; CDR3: CASINRDRGEPQHF; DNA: TGTGCCAGCATCAATCGGGACAGAGGGGAGCCCCAGCATTTT
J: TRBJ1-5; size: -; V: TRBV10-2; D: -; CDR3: CASNSGVHSNQPQHF; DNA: TGCGCCAGCAATTCCGGGGTTCATAGCAATCAGCCCCAGCATTTT
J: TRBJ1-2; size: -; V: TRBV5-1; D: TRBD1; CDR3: CASSLDTGVGYTF; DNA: TGCGCCAGCAGCTTGGACACAGGGGTTGGCTACACCTTC
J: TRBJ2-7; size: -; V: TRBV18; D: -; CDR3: CASSPEPSLTSYEQYF; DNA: TGTGCCAGCTCACCGGAGCCTAGCCTTACCTCCTACGAGCAGTACTTC
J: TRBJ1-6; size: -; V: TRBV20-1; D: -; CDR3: CSARAGSPLHF; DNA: TGCAGTGCTAGGGCGGGGTCACCCCTCCACTTT
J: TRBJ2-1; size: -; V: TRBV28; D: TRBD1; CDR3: CASSLLGQGASNEQFF; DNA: TGTGCCAGCAGTCTCCTCGGGCAGGGGGCTTCCAATGAGCAGTTCTTC
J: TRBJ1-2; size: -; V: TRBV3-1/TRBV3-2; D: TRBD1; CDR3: CASSQGFGQGPTGGYGYTF; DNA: TGTGCCAGCAGCCAAGGGTTCGGACAGGGCCCAACCGGGGGCTATGGCTACACCTTC
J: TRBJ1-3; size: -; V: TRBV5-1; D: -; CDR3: CASSAYSSGNTIYF; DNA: TGCGCCAGCAGCGCATACAGCTCTGGAAACACCATATATTTT
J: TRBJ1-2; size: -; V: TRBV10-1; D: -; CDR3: CASSESQRDGYTF; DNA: TGCGCCAGCAGTGAATCGCAGAGGGATGGCTACACCTTC
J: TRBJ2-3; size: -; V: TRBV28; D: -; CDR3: CASSSPGRGQQDTQYF; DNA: TGTGCCAGCAGTTCCCCCGGGCGGGGGCAACAAGATACGCAGTATTTT
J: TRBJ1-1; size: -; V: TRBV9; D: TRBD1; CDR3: CASSIGTGNTEAFF; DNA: TGTGCCAGCAGCATAGGGACAGGGAACACTGAAGCTTTCTTT
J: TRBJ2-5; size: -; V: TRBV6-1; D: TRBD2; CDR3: CASSEGGRGWSETQYF; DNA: TGTGCCAGCAGTGAAGGGGGGAGGGGCTGGTCGGAGACCCAGTACTTC
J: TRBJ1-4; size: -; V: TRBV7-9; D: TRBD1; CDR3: CASSLRQGRGEKLFF; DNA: TGTGCCAGCAGCCTACGACAGGGAAGGGGTGAAAAACTGTTTTTT
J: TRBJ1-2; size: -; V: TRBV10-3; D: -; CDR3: CAISRYRESSGYTF; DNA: TGTGCCATCAGTAGATACAGGGAATCAAGTGGCTACACCTTC